This T cell receptor beta chain appears in the sequencing data of a study of CD8+ T cells in alopecia areata. Whole-study context: Twice a day, 5 to 10 mg of oral tofacitinib was administered to treated patients.

TCR sequencing used cDNA made by reverse transcription of extracted RNA. The table came from immunoSEQ multiplex PCR; TCRdb's copy has only in-frame clones and leaves some out. The profile shows approximately 300,000 clones, nearly 60% of them singletons. Germline loops: CDR1 KGHSH, CDR2 LQKENI. The V gene lost 5 bases and the J gene lost 10 bases, with 15 bases spanning the gap. This CDR3 has 13 amino acids. Treatment specified: oral pan-JAK inhibitor, 5-10 mg twice daily. Collection of lesional scalp punch biopsies and peripheral blood was performed in alopecia areata patients. The chain recombines TRBV18 with TRBJ2-1; D ambiguous. The TCR was taken from a human donor with alopecia areata. Sequencing used CD4+ T cells sorted from blood, obtained at week 24, from a patient treated with tofacitinib. The CDR3 protein is CASSAISEIEQFF. CDR3 sequence (DNA): TGTGCCAGCTCAGCAATCTCCGAGATAGAGCAGTTCTTC. Complete variable domain (other parts from reference TRBV18 and TRBJ2-1): NAGVMQNPRHLVRRRGQEARLRCSPMKGHSHVYWYRQLPEEGLKFMVYLQKENIIDESGMPKERFSAEFPKEGPSILRIQQVVRGDSAAYFCASSAISEIEQFFGPGTRLTVL.